This TCR beta chain stems from a study of T cell responses to AZD1222 COVID-19 vaccine. Points from the study as a whole: Epitopes outside B.1.351 and B.1.1.7 mutated regions reportedly drew nearly half of spike TCRs. Every sample of the repertoires postdated the peak T cell response. There were mostly white British donors and more females than males, and clonal diversity was possibly underestimated.

Germline V gives CDR1 SNHLY, CDR2 FYNNEI. The CDR3 contains 14 residues. V lost 6 bases and J lost 6, with 15 bases in between. Method: immunoSEQ multiplex PCR; TCRdb's copy keeps in-frame clones and lacks some. Among more than 100,000 clones listed, 90% were seen once. About this clone: What it binds is unknown.

The sample consisted of peripheral blood, taken on day 0 of AZD1222 vaccination. The gene calls are TRBV2 and TRBJ1-5, with D possibly being TRBD1 (5 bases). The sequence was obtained from an adult in good health. CDR3 nucleotide sequence: TGTGCCAGCAGAGGGACGGGGATCGGTCAGCCCCAGCATTTT. The encoded protein is CASRGTGIGQPQHF.